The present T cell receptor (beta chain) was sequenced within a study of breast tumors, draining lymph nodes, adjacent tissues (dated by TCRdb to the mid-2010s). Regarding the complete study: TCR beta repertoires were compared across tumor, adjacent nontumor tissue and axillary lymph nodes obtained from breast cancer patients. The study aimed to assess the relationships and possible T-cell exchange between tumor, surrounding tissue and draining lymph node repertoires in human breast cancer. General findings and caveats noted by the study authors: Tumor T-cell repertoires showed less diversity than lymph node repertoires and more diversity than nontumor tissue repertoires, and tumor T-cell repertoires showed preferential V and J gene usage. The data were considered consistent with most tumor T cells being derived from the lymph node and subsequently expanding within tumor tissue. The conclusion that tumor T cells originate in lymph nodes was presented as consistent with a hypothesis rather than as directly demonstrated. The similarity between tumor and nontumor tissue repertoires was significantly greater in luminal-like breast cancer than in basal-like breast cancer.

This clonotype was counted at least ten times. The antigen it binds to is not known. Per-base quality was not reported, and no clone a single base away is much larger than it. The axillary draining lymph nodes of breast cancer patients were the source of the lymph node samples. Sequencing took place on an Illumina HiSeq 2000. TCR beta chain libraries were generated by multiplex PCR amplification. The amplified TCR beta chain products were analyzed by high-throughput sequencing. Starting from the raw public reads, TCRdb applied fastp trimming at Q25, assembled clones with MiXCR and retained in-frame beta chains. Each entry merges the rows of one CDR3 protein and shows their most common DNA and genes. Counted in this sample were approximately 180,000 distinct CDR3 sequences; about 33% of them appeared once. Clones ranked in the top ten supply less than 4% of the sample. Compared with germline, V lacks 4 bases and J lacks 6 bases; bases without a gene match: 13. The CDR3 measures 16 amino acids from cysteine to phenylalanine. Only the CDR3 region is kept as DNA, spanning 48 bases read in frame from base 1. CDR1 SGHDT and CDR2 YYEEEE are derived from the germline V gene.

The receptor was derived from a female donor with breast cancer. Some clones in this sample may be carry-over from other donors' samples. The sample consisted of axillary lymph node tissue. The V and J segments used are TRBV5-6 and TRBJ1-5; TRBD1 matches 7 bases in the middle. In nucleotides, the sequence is TGTGCCAGCAGCCGGACAGGTGCGCCGGTTGGTCAGCCCCAGCATTTT. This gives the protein CASSRTGAPVGQPQHF.